This T cell receptor (beta chain) came from a study of T cell responses to AZD1222 COVID-19 vaccine. Findings and limits, study-wide: Spike regions recognized by vaccine-associated CD4 TCRs spanned the protein, led by 160-218 and 743-854. Spike-specific TCR breadth and depth grew following two AZD1222 doses.

Generated by immunoSEQ multiplex PCR, the TCRdb table keeps only in-frame clones and is missing some. The sample lists 140,000 to 150,000 clones, 80% to 95% seen once, with more than 3.5% in the top ten. The CDR3 extends over 16 amino acids. The V segment lost 4 bases and the J segment 2 bases; nucleotides outside the gene matches: 12. The germline V gene has CDR1 SGHRS and CDR2 YFSETQ. About this clone: No antigen is known for it.

The receptor's source is an adult in good health. The V call is TRBV5-1, the J call TRBJ2-7; 7 nucleotides align to TRBD2. The sample in question was peripheral blood, obtained on day 0 of AZD1222 vaccination. The CDR3 nucleotides are TGCGCCAGCAGCCCTAGTCTAGCGGAGCCAACCTACGAGCAGTACTTC. Encoded protein: CASSPSLAEPTYEQYF.